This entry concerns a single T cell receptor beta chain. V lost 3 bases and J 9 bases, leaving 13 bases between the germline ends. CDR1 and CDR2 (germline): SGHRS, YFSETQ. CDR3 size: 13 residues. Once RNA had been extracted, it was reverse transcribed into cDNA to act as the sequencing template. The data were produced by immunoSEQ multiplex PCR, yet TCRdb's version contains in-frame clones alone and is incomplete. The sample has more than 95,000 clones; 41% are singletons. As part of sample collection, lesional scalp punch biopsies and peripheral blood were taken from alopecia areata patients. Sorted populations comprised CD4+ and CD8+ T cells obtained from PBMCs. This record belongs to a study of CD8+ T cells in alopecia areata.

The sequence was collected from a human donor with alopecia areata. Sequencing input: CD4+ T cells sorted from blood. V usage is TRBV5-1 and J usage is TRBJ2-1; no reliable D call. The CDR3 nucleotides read TGCGCCAGCAGCTCGTACTTGGTCACTGAGCAGTTCTTC. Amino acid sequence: CASSSYLVTEQFF.